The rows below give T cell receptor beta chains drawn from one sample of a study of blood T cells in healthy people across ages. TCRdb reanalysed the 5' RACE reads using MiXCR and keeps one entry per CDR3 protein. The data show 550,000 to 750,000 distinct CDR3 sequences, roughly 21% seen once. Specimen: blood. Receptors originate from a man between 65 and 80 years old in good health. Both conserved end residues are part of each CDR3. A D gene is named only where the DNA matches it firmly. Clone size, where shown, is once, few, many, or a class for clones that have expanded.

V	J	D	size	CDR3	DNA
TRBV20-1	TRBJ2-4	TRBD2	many	CSARGRGRRGKNIQYF	TGCAGTGCTAGAGGACGCGGGAGGCGTGGCAAAAACATTCAGTACTTC
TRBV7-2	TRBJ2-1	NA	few	CASSLVPAGSNGEQFF	TGTGCCAGCAGCTTAGTCCCAGCCGGGAGTAATGGTGAGCAGTTCTTC
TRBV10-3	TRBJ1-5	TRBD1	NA	CAISQGQGSNQPQHF	TGTGCCATCAGCCAAGGACAGGGCAGCAATCAGCCCCAGCATTTT
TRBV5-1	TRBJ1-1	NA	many	CASSLPGTEAFF	TGCGCCAGCAGCTTGCCAGGCACTGAAGCTTTCTTT
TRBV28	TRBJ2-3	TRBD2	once	CASRLAGDSTDTQYF	TGTGCCAGTCGACTAGCGGGCGATAGCACAGATACGCAGTATTTT
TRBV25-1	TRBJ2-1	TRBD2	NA	CATQTSGRSGEQFF	TGTGCCACCCAGACTAGCGGGAGAAGTGGTGAGCAGTTCTTC
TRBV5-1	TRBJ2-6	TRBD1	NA	CASSLEGQGVRANVLTF	TGCGCCAGCAGCTTGGAGGGACAGGGGGTTCGGGCCAACGTCCTGACTTTC
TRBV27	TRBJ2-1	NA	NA	CASSLMAGQDNEQFF	TGTGCCAGCAGTTTAATGGCGGGGCAGGACAATGAGCAGTTCTTC
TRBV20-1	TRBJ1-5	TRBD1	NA	CSAQQGLSNQPQHF	TGCAGTGCTCAACAGGGGTTAAGCAATCAGCCCCAGCATTTT
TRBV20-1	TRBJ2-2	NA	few	CSAILAETGELFF	TGCAGTGCTATACTAGCCGAAACCGGGGAGCTGTTTTTT
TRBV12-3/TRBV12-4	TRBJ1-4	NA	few	CASSPRAGNEKLFF	TGTGCCAGCAGTCCCCGGGCGGGGAATGAAAAACTGTTTTTT
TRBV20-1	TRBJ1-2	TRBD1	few	CSARDLGQGIYGYTF	TGCAGTGCCCGCGATCTGGGACAGGGAATTTATGGCTACACCTTC
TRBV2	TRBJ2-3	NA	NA	CASRGWTTDTQYF	TGTGCCAGCAGAGGCTGGACCACAGATACGCAGTATTTT
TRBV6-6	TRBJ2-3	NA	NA	CASSYSKTDTQYF	TGTGCCAGCAGTTACTCGAAAACAGATACGCAGTATTTT
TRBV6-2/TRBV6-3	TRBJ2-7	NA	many	CASSYSQAFSYEQYF	TGTGCCAGCAGTTACTCGCAGGCCTTCTCCTACGAGCAGTACTTC
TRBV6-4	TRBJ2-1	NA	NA	CASSDPGQGVNEQFF	TGTGCCAGCAGTGATCCCGGGCAGGGCGTCAATGAGCAGTTCTTC
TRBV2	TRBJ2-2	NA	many	CASRWTQNTGELFF	TGTGCCAGTCGTTGGACTCAGAACACCGGGGAGCTGTTTTTT
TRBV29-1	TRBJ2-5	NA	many	CSVSTGSGETQYF	TGCAGCGTCTCAACCGGATCAGGAGAGACCCAGTACTTC
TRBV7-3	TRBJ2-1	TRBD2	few	CASSFAGGNEQFF	TGTGCCAGCAGCTTCGCGGGGGGGAATGAGCAGTTCTTC
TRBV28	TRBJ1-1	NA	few	CASSVYRAFF	TGTGCCAGCAGTGTCTACCGAGCTTTCTTT
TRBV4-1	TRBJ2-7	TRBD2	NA	CASSQETSGSWYEQYF	TGCGCCAGCAGCCAGGAAACTAGCGGGAGTTGGTACGAGCAGTACTTC
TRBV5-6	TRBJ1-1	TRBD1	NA	CASNSTGMAFNTEAFF	TGTGCCAGCAACTCGACAGGGATGGCCTTCAACACTGAAGCTTTCTTT
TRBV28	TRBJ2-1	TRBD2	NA	CASSLSLTPGLADNEQFF	TGTGCCAGCAGTTTATCCCTTACACCGGGACTAGCGGACAATGAGCAGTTCTTC
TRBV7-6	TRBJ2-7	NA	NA	CASSLVLGTYEQYF	TGTGCCAGCAGCTTAGTTTTAGGGACCTACGAGCAGTACTTC
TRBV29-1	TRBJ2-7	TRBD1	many	CSVEPGQAPLEQYF	TGCAGCGTTGAACCGGGACAGGCACCTCTAGAGCAGTACTTC
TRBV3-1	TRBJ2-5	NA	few	CASSQVSGGFLETQYF	TGTGCCAGCAGCCAAGTCTCCGGAGGATTTTTAGAGACCCAGTACTTC
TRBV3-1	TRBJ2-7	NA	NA	CASSLTRGYEQYF	TGTGCCAGCAGCTTGACTAGAGGCTACGAGCAGTACTTC
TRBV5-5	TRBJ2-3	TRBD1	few	CASSLGGTGFDTQYF	TGTGCCAGCAGCTTGGGGGGGACAGGGTTTGATACGCAGTATTTT
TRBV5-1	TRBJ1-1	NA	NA	CASSLAGTTRGTEAFF	TGCGCCAGCAGCTTGGCCGGGACAACCCGGGGCACTGAAGCTTTCTTT
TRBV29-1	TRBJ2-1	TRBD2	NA	CSVVPAGEYNEQFF	TGCAGCGTTGTCCCAGCGGGAGAATACAATGAGCAGTTCTTC
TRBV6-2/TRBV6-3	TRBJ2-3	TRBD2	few	CASSYAPPASGFTDTQYF	TGTGCCAGCAGTTACGCCCCCCCGGCTAGCGGATTCACAGATACGCAGTATTTT
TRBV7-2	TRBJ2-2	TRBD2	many	CASSFPSGRSTGELFF	TGTGCCAGCAGCTTCCCAAGCGGGAGGTCCACCGGGGAGCTGTTTTTT